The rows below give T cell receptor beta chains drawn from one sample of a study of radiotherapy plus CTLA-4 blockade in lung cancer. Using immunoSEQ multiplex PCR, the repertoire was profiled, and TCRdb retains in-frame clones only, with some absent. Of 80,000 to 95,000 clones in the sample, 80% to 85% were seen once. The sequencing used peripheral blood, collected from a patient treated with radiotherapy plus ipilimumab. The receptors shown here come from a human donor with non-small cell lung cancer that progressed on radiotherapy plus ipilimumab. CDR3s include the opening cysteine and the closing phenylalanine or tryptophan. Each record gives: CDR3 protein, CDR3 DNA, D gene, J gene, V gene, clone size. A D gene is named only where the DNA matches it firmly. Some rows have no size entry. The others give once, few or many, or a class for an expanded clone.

CDR3 protein: CASSLGSGTGNQPQHF
CDR3 DNA: TGTGCCAGCAGCTTGGGATCCGGGACCGGGAATCAGCCCCAGCATTTT
D gene: NA
J gene: TRBJ1-5
V gene: TRBV5-6
clone size: few

CDR3 protein: CATSGKNYGYTF
CDR3 DNA: TGTGCCACCAGCGGAAAAAACTATGGCTACACCTTC
D gene: NA
J gene: TRBJ1-2
V gene: TRBV15
clone size: NA

CDR3 protein: CASSFQETQYF
CDR3 DNA: TGTGCCAGCTCATTCCAAGAGACCCAGTACTTC
D gene: NA
J gene: TRBJ2-5
V gene: TRBV18
clone size: NA

CDR3 protein: CASSQLRGTHNEQFF
CDR3 DNA: TGTGCCAGCAGCCAACTCCGCGGGACTCACAATGAGCAGTTCTTC
D gene: NA
J gene: TRBJ2-1
V gene: TRBV6-5
clone size: NA

CDR3 protein: CASSPPRGLGNTEAFF
CDR3 DNA: TGTGCCAGCAGCCCCCCAAGGGGGTTGGGGAACACTGAAGCTTTCTTT
D gene: NA
J gene: TRBJ1-1
V gene: TRBV5-4
clone size: NA

CDR3 protein: CASSDNYEQYF
CDR3 DNA: TGTGCCAGCTCAGACAACTACGAGCAGTACTTC
D gene: NA
J gene: TRBJ2-7
V gene: TRBV18
clone size: NA

CDR3 protein: CASSEAEAFF
CDR3 DNA: TGTGCCAGCAGTGAAGCTGAAGCTTTCTTT
D gene: NA
J gene: TRBJ1-1
V gene: TRBV6-1
clone size: once

CDR3 protein: CASSSAVAGGRNEQFF
CDR3 DNA: TGTGCCAGCAGTTCGGCGGTAGCGGGAGGGCGCAATGAGCAGTTCTTC
D gene: TRBD2
J gene: TRBJ2-1
V gene: TRBV28
clone size: NA

CDR3 protein: CASSEGGAIGGYTF
CDR3 DNA: TGTGCCAGCAGTGAAGGGGGCGCGATAGGCGGCTACACCTTC
D gene: NA
J gene: TRBJ1-2
V gene: TRBV2
clone size: NA

CDR3 protein: CASSSSNYGYTF
CDR3 DNA: TGTGCCAGCAGTTCATCCAACTATGGCTACACCTTC
D gene: NA
J gene: TRBJ1-2
V gene: TRBV28
clone size: NA

CDR3 protein: CAWSVRSGRIYEQFF
CDR3 DNA: TGTGCCTGGAGTGTACGTAGCGGGAGAATCTATGAGCAGTTCTTC
D gene: TRBD2
J gene: TRBJ2-1
V gene: TRBV30
clone size: NA

CDR3 protein: CSADHAGAQFF
CDR3 DNA: TGCAGTGCTGATCATGCTGGGGCCCAGTTCTTC
D gene: NA
J gene: TRBJ2-1
V gene: TRBV20-1
clone size: NA

CDR3 protein: CASSPQGTGDYGYTF
CDR3 DNA: TGTGCCAGCAGCCCACAAGGGACAGGGGACTATGGCTACACCTTC
D gene: TRBD1
J gene: TRBJ1-2
V gene: TRBV7-9
clone size: NA

CDR3 protein: CASSYRARYEQYF
CDR3 DNA: TGTGCCAGCAGCTACAGGGCGCGCTACGAGCAGTACTTC
D gene: NA
J gene: TRBJ2-7
V gene: TRBV5-4
clone size: NA

CDR3 protein: CASSFRSGRAGNEQFF
CDR3 DNA: TGCGCCAGCAGCTTTCGCAGCGGGAGGGCCGGGAATGAGCAGTTCTTC
D gene: TRBD2
J gene: TRBJ2-1
V gene: TRBV5-1
clone size: NA

CDR3 protein: CASSAGLPNQPQHF
CDR3 DNA: TGTGCCAGCAGCGCGGGACTTCCTAATCAGCCCCAGCATTTT
D gene: NA
J gene: TRBJ1-5
V gene: TRBV7-2
clone size: NA

CDR3 protein: CASSVRLEPDTQYF
CDR3 DNA: TGTGCCAGCAGCGTCCGACTAGAGCCAGATACGCAGTATTTT
D gene: NA
J gene: TRBJ2-3
V gene: TRBV9
clone size: NA

CDR3 protein: CASSWDRGLDGYTF
CDR3 DNA: TGTGCCAGCAGCTGGGACAGGGGTCTGGATGGCTACACCTTC
D gene: TRBD1
J gene: TRBJ1-2
V gene: TRBV7-8
clone size: NA

CDR3 protein: CASSLGTGPAQIQYF
CDR3 DNA: TGTGCCAGCAGCTTAGGGACAGGTCCAGCCCAGATCCAGTATTTT
D gene: TRBD1
J gene: TRBJ2-3
V gene: TRBV11-1
clone size: NA

CDR3 protein: CASSERGGGAKNIQYF
CDR3 DNA: TGTGCCAGCAGTGAAAGGGGGGGTGGTGCCAAAAACATTCAGTACTTC
D gene: NA
J gene: TRBJ2-4
V gene: TRBV6-1
clone size: NA

CDR3 protein: CAWSVLATEAFF
CDR3 DNA: TGTGCCTGGAGTGTACTTGCCACTGAAGCTTTCTTT
D gene: NA
J gene: TRBJ1-1
V gene: TRBV30
clone size: NA

CDR3 protein: CASSARATTEAFF
CDR3 DNA: TGTGCCAGCAGTGCCAGGGCTACCACTGAAGCTTTCTTT
D gene: NA
J gene: TRBJ1-1
V gene: TRBV2
clone size: NA

CDR3 protein: CASVDRGATNEKLFF
CDR3 DNA: TGTGCCAGCGTAGACAGGGGCGCAACTAATGAAAAACTGTTTTTT
D gene: TRBD1
J gene: TRBJ1-4
V gene: TRBV18
clone size: NA

CDR3 protein: CASSQPTQRLDDTQYF
CDR3 DNA: TGCGCCAGCAGCCAACCAACCCAACGACTAGACGATACGCAGTATTTT
D gene: NA
J gene: TRBJ2-3
V gene: TRBV4-1
clone size: NA

CDR3 protein: CASSARRQIQETQYF
CDR3 DNA: TGTGCCAGCAGTGCCCGGAGACAGATACAAGAGACCCAGTACTTC
D gene: NA
J gene: TRBJ2-5
V gene: TRBV2
clone size: NA

CDR3 protein: CASSFGTGGVYEQYF
CDR3 DNA: TGTGCCAGCAGTTTCGGGACAGGGGGCGTCTACGAGCAGTACTTC
D gene: TRBD1
J gene: TRBJ2-7
V gene: TRBV28
clone size: NA

CDR3 protein: CAISEGNTEAFF
CDR3 DNA: TGTGCCATCAGTGAAGGGAACACTGAAGCTTTCTTT
D gene: NA
J gene: TRBJ1-1
V gene: TRBV10-3
clone size: NA

CDR3 protein: CASSEGPSNYYEQYF
CDR3 DNA: TGTGCCAGCAGTGAGGGTCCGTCTAACTACTACGAGCAGTACTTC
D gene: NA
J gene: TRBJ2-7
V gene: TRBV6-1
clone size: NA

CDR3 protein: CASIQLAGGDNEQFF
CDR3 DNA: TGTGCCAGCATCCAGCTAGCGGGAGGGGACAATGAGCAGTTCTTC
D gene: TRBD2
J gene: TRBJ2-1
V gene: TRBV2
clone size: NA

CDR3 protein: CASSLSGGTYEQYF
CDR3 DNA: TGTGCCAGCAGCTTATCCGGCGGAACCTACGAGCAGTACTTC
D gene: NA
J gene: TRBJ2-7
V gene: TRBV7-9
clone size: NA

CDR3 protein: CASSQRTGAYEQYF
CDR3 DNA: TGCGCCAGCAGCCAAAGGACAGGGGCCTACGAGCAGTACTTC
D gene: TRBD1
J gene: TRBJ2-7
V gene: TRBV5-1
clone size: NA

CDR3 protein: CASSVLGTGELFF
CDR3 DNA: TGTGCCAGCAGTGTTCTGGGCACCGGGGAGCTGTTTTTT
D gene: NA
J gene: TRBJ2-2
V gene: TRBV2
clone size: NA

CDR3 protein: CASSRPGDYYGYTF
CDR3 DNA: TGTGCCAGCAGCCGCCCCGGGGACTACTATGGCTACACCTTC
D gene: NA
J gene: TRBJ1-2
V gene: TRBV9
clone size: once

CDR3 protein: CASSVGGSGNTIYF
CDR3 DNA: TGTGCCAGCAGTGTAGGAGGATCTGGAAACACCATATATTTT
D gene: NA
J gene: TRBJ1-3
V gene: TRBV2
clone size: NA

CDR3 protein: CASSLGDRRLYGYTF
CDR3 DNA: TGTGCCAGCAGCTTAGGGGACAGGAGATTGTATGGCTACACCTTC
D gene: TRBD1
J gene: TRBJ1-2
V gene: TRBV7-3
clone size: NA

CDR3 protein: CASSPTSGFTTYEQYF
CDR3 DNA: TGTGCCAGCAGCCCTACCTCCGGATTTACCACCTACGAGCAGTACTTC
D gene: NA
J gene: TRBJ2-7
V gene: TRBV13
clone size: NA

CDR3 protein: CASTPPGVGETQYF
CDR3 DNA: TGTGCCAGCACCCCCCCTGGGGTCGGGGAGACCCAGTACTTC
D gene: NA
J gene: TRBJ2-5
V gene: TRBV28
clone size: NA

CDR3 protein: CSVVSGGDTQYF
CDR3 DNA: TGCAGCGTTGTATCTGGCGGGGATACGCAGTATTTT
D gene: NA
J gene: TRBJ2-3
V gene: TRBV29-1
clone size: NA

CDR3 protein: CASSLGAAEAFF
CDR3 DNA: TGTGCCAGCAGTCTGGGAGCAGCAGAAGCTTTCTTT
D gene: NA
J gene: TRBJ1-1
V gene: TRBV28
clone size: NA

CDR3 protein: CASSPWDRDYGYTF
CDR3 DNA: TGTGCCAGTAGTCCGTGGGACAGAGACTATGGCTACACCTTC
D gene: TRBD1
J gene: TRBJ1-2
V gene: TRBV19
clone size: NA

CDR3 protein: CASSKRAHRIPGYTF
CDR3 DNA: TGTGCCAGCAGCAAACGAGCTCACAGAATACCTGGCTACACCTTC
D gene: NA
J gene: TRBJ1-2
V gene: TRBV7-2
clone size: NA

CDR3 protein: CASSIFGESGQPQHF
CDR3 DNA: TGTGCCAGTAGTATATTCGGGGAGTCGGGTCAGCCCCAGCATTTT
D gene: NA
J gene: TRBJ1-5
V gene: TRBV19
clone size: NA

CDR3 protein: CASSLGLAAYNEQFF
CDR3 DNA: TGTGCCAGCAGCTTGGGACTAGCGGCCTACAATGAGCAGTTCTTC
D gene: TRBD2
J gene: TRBJ2-1
V gene: TRBV7-8
clone size: NA

CDR3 protein: CASLIQFF
CDR3 DNA: TGTGCCAGTCTCATTCAGTTCTTC
D gene: NA
J gene: TRBJ2-1
V gene: TRBV2
clone size: NA

CDR3 protein: CATSQGLTDEKLFF
CDR3 DNA: TGTGCCACCTCACAGGGACTGACCGATGAAAAACTGTTTTTT
D gene: NA
J gene: TRBJ1-4
V gene: TRBV15
clone size: NA

CDR3 protein: CASSDGQGKAFF
CDR3 DNA: TGTGCCAGCAGCGACGGACAGGGGAAAGCTTTCTTT
D gene: TRBD1
J gene: TRBJ1-1
V gene: TRBV7-9
clone size: NA

CDR3 protein: CASSVTGLAGLYEQYF
CDR3 DNA: TGTGCCAGCAGTGTAACGGGACTAGCGGGATTGTACGAGCAGTACTTC
D gene: TRBD2
J gene: TRBJ2-7
V gene: TRBV27
clone size: NA

CDR3 protein: CASSLMTNKETQYF
CDR3 DNA: TGCGCCAGCAGCTTGATGACTAACAAAGAGACCCAGTACTTC
D gene: NA
J gene: TRBJ2-5
V gene: TRBV5-1
clone size: few

CDR3 protein: CASSSRIDRGQGYNEQFF
CDR3 DNA: TGTGCCAGCAGCAGTCGGATAGACCGGGGGCAAGGATACAATGAGCAGTTCTTC
D gene: NA
J gene: TRBJ2-1
V gene: TRBV7-9
clone size: NA

CDR3 protein: CASSPGLASDTQYF
CDR3 DNA: TGTGCCAGCAGCCCGGGCCTAGCGTCGGATACGCAGTATTTT
D gene: NA
J gene: TRBJ2-3
V gene: TRBV11-2
clone size: NA

CDR3 protein: CASAPLEGSYEQYF
CDR3 DNA: TGTGCCAGCGCCCCCCTCGAGGGAAGCTACGAGCAGTACTTC
D gene: NA
J gene: TRBJ2-7
V gene: TRBV28
clone size: NA

CDR3 protein: CAWSVRDGYTF
CDR3 DNA: TGTGCCTGGAGTGTTAGGGATGGCTACACCTTC
D gene: NA
J gene: TRBJ1-2
V gene: TRBV30
clone size: once

CDR3 protein: CASSLSTGNNEQFF
CDR3 DNA: TGTGCCAGCAGCTTATCGACCGGAAACAATGAGCAGTTCTTC
D gene: NA
J gene: TRBJ2-1
V gene: TRBV7-9
clone size: NA

CDR3 protein: CASSPHRTSGRGTDTQYF
CDR3 DNA: TGTGCCAGTAGTCCCCATAGGACTAGCGGGAGGGGCACAGATACGCAGTATTTT
D gene: TRBD2
J gene: TRBJ2-3
V gene: TRBV19
clone size: NA

CDR3 protein: CAGSLASSGNTIYF
CDR3 DNA: TGCGCCGGCAGCCTCGCAAGCTCTGGAAACACCATATATTTT
D gene: NA
J gene: TRBJ1-3
V gene: TRBV5-1
clone size: NA

CDR3 protein: CASSHILGTSEMLEQFF
CDR3 DNA: TGTGCCAGCAGTCACATCCTCGGGACTAGCGAGATGCTTGAGCAGTTCTTC
D gene: TRBD2
J gene: TRBJ2-1
V gene: TRBV7-6
clone size: NA

CDR3 protein: CASSLSRSGRGFF
CDR3 DNA: TGTGCCAGCAGCCTCAGTCGGAGCGGGAGGGGTTTCTTC
D gene: TRBD2
J gene: TRBJ2-1
V gene: TRBV6-5
clone size: NA

CDR3 protein: CASSVGRDGNYGYTF
CDR3 DNA: TGTGCCAGCAGCGTAGGTAGGGACGGGAACTATGGCTACACCTTC
D gene: NA
J gene: TRBJ1-2
V gene: TRBV9
clone size: many

CDR3 protein: CASSSKGGRGELFF
CDR3 DNA: TGTGCCAGCAGCTCCAAGGGAGGGCGCGGGGAGCTGTTTTTT
D gene: TRBD2
J gene: TRBJ2-2
V gene: TRBV5-4
clone size: NA